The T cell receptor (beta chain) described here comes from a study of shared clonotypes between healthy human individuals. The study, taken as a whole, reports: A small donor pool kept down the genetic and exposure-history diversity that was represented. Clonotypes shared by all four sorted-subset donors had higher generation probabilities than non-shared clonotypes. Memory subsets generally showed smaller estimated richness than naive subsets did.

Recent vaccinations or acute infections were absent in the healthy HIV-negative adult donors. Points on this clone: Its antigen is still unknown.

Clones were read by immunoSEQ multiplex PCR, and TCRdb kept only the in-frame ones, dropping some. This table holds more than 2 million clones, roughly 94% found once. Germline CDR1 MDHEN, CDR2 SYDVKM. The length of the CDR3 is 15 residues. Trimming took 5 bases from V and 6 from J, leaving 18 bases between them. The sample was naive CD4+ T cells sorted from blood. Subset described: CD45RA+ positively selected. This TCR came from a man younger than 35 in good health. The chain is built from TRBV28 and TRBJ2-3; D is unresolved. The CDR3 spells CASSPPSTLGDTQYF. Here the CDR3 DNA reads TGTGCCAGCAGTCCCCCCTCGACGCTTGGGGATACGCAGTATTTT.